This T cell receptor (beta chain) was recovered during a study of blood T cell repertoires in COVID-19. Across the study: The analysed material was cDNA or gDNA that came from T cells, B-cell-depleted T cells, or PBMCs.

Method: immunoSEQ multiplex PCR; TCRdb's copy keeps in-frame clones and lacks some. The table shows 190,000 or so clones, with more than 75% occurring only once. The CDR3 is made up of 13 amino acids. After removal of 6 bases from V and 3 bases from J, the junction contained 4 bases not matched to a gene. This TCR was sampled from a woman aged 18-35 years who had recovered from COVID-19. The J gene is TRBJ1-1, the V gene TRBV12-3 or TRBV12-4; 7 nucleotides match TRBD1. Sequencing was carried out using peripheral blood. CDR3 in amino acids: CASRRGQYTEAFF. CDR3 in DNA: TGTGCCAGCAGAAGGGGACAGTACACTGAAGCTTTCTTT.